The T cell receptor beta chain under discussion was sequenced for a study of T cells after yellow fever vaccination. Study-level information: It was SMART-Seq v4 Ultra Low Input that prepared the fractions with low cell numbers.

This CDR3 is 13 amino acids long. CDR1 is DFQATT and CDR2 is SNEGSKA in the germline V gene (reference sequence). V lost 2 bases and J 7 bases, leaving 14 bases between the germline ends. Study findings and constraints: Bulk-population clonotypes that are abundant could appear as contaminants in FACS-sorted repertoires.

5'RACE template switching generated TCR cDNA, adding a universal primer site and UMIs. TCRdb re-derived calls from the 5' RACE reads in MiXCR, one entry per CDR3 protein. The sample contains under 500,000 distinct CDR3 sequences, 15% to 20% of which appear only once. The table lists this clonotype with a few counts. What it recognizes is unknown. The sequencing used PBMCs, collected before the yellow fever booster vaccination. This receptor was taken from a man younger than 35 who received the YFV17D yellow fever vaccine. This chain links TRBV20-1 with TRBJ1-2; perhaps TRBD1 as D (5 bases). The CDR3 coding sequence is TGCAGTGCTAGACAACGGGACGTGGGTGGCTACACCTTC. This codes for CSARQRDVGGYTF.